These T cell receptor beta chains were read from a single sample in a study of identical twins. Via MiXCR, TCRdb re-called the 5' RACE reads, giving one row per CDR3 protein. The sample lists 1.5 million to 2 million distinct CDR3 sequences; about 30% were seen once. Material for sequencing was cord blood. Receptors were obtained from a newborn girl in good health. The CDR3 runs from the conserved cysteine through the conserved F or W. Each record gives: clone size, D gene, J gene, V gene, CDR3 protein, CDR3 DNA. The D gene is left open where the match is weak. Clone size is stated in some rows and not others, as once, few, many or a class when expanded.

>few|.|TRBJ2-7|TRBV20-1
CSASLPPHEQYF
TGCAGTGCTTCTCTCCCTCCTCACGAGCAGTACTTC
>few|.|TRBJ2-3|TRBV9
CASSVGPTGDTQYF
TGTGCCAGCAGCGTAGGCCCGACGGGAGATACGCAGTATTTT
>.|TRBD2|TRBJ2-5|TRBV5-1
CASSLIHGVAGTRNEQYF
TGCGCCAGCAGCTTGATACATGGCGTAGCGGGGACGAGGAATGAGCAGTACTTC
>.|TRBD2|TRBJ2-1|TRBV6-1
CASRTTSGRLIMYLNEQFF
TGTGCCAGCAGGACGACTAGCGGGCGCCTAATTATGTACCTCAATGAGCAGTTCTTC
>few|.|TRBJ1-4|TRBV29-1
CSAPVLSGEKLFF
TGCAGCGCCCCAGTCCTAAGCGGCGAAAAACTGTTTTTT
>few|.|TRBJ1-2|TRBV3-1
CASSQASFGYTF
TGTGCCAGCAGCCAAGCGTCCTTTGGCTACACCTTC
>.|.|TRBJ1-4|TRBV19
CASSAPGTRNEKLFF
TGTGCCAGTAGTGCCCCCGGGACACGGAATGAAAAACTGTTTTTT
>many|TRBD2|TRBJ2-3|TRBV4-2
CASSQDPGLAGDTQYF
TGTGCCAGCAGCCAAGATCCGGGACTAGCTGGAGATACGCAGTATTTT
>.|.|TRBJ2-1|TRBV5-6
CASSLAMTRRYNEQFF
TGTGCCAGCAGCTTGGCGATGACTAGACGATACAATGAGCAGTTCTTC
>.|TRBD1|TRBJ2-1|TRBV9
CASSLTGTGAYNEQFF
TGTGCCAGCAGCCTCACCGGGACAGGGGCCTACAATGAGCAGTTCTTC
>.|TRBD2|TRBJ2-3|TRBV29-1
CSVRTSGGADTQYF
TGCAGCGTACGCACTAGCGGGGGAGCAGATACGCAGTATTTT
>many|.|TRBJ2-5|TRBV12-3/TRBV12-4
CASSKIPTVNQETQYF
TGTGCCAGCAGCAAAATTCCGACAGTCAACCAAGAGACCCAGTACTTC
>.|.|TRBJ2-7|TRBV20-1
CSALGSGSYEQYF
TGCAGTGCCCTCGGTAGCGGCTCCTACGAGCAGTACTTC
>.|.|TRBJ1-5|TRBV6-5
CASGPRQARNQPQHF
TGTGCCAGCGGCCCACGACAGGCTCGCAATCAGCCCCAGCATTTT
>few|TRBD1|TRBJ2-3|TRBV29-1
CSVEGQGTTDTQYF
TGCAGCGTTGAAGGACAGGGGACCACAGATACGCAGTATTTT
>.|.|TRBJ1-1|TRBV30
CAWTLTGSDTEAFF
TGTGCCTGGACCCTAACAGGGTCGGACACTGAAGCTTTCTTT
>.|.|TRBJ2-2|TRBV5-1
CASSLVVAIGELFF
TGCGCCAGCAGCTTGGTGGTAGCCATCGGGGAGCTGTTTTTT
>few|.|TRBJ2-3|TRBV11-2
CASSLKGGTASTDTQYF
TGTGCCAGCAGCTTAAAAGGGGGGACGGCTAGCACAGATACGCAGTATTTT
>few|.|TRBJ1-2|TRBV5-4
CASSSGASNYGYTF
TGTGCCAGCAGCTCCGGGGCGTCTAACTATGGCTACACCTTC
>.|.|TRBJ2-1|TRBV19
CASSIRVSYNEQFF
TGTGCCAGTAGTATCAGGGTGAGTTACAATGAGCAGTTCTTC
>few|TRBD1|TRBJ2-7|TRBV28
CASNPTGLSYEQYF
TGTGCCAGCAACCCGACAGGGCTCTCCTACGAGCAGTACTTC
>.|.|TRBJ2-7|TRBV5-1
CASSLDLESGNWYF
TGCGCCAGCAGCTTGGATCTGGAGTCGGGCAATTGGTACTTC
>.|TRBD1|TRBJ2-7|TRBV20-1
CSARDSKGALPYEQYF
TGCAGTGCTAGAGATTCAAAGGGGGCCCTCCCTTACGAGCAGTACTTC
>.|TRBD2|TRBJ2-1|TRBV14
CASSHRREQEQFF
TGTGCCAGCAGCCATAGGCGGGAGCAAGAGCAGTTCTTC
>.|.|TRBJ2-7|TRBV27
CASSRPTGEQYF
TGTGCCAGCAGTCGCCCCACGGGAGAGCAGTACTTC
>few|TRBD2|TRBJ2-1|TRBV27
CASSLFAPTSVFSYNEQFF
TGTGCCAGCAGTTTATTTGCCCCCACTAGCGTCTTCTCCTACAATGAGCAGTTCTTC
>.|TRBD2|TRBJ2-1|TRBV11-2
CASRLAGGPLEQFF
TGTGCCAGCAGGTTAGCGGGGGGGCCTTTAGAGCAGTTCTTC
>.|.|TRBJ1-4|TRBV18
CASSPPRGATNEKLFF
TGTGCCAGCAGTCCCCCCAGAGGGGCAACTAATGAAAAACTGTTTTTT
>few|TRBD1|TRBJ1-1|TRBV12-5
CASGLAGGGTEAFF
TGTGCTAGTGGTTTGGCAGGGGGAGGAACTGAAGCTTTCTTT
>few|TRBD2|TRBJ2-1|TRBV24-1
CATSDTLAGEQFF
TGTGCCACCAGTGATACATTAGCGGGAGAGCAGTTCTTC
>once|.|TRBJ1-1|TRBV4-1
CASSQDYGAAAFF
TGCGCCAGCAGCCAAGATTATGGGGCGGCAGCTTTCTTT
>few|.|TRBJ1-6|TRBV6-6
CASSYVTVSYNSPLHF
TGTGCCAGCAGTTACGTCACAGTCAGTTATAATTCACCCCTCCACTTT
>.|.|TRBJ1-3|TRBV20-1
CSARDGERGDTIYF
TGCAGTGCTAGAGATGGGGAGCGCGGGGACACCATATATTTT
>.|.|TRBJ2-1|TRBV28
CASGRGGSPRYEQFF
TGTGCCAGCGGCCGTGGGGGCTCCCCTCGGTATGAGCAGTTCTTC
>.|.|TRBJ2-7|TRBV7-9
CASGPSHVQYF
TGTGCCAGCGGACCTTCCCACGTGCAGTACTTC
>many|.|TRBJ2-1|TRBV25-1
CASSDWTRSYNEQFF
TGTGCCAGCAGCGATTGGACTCGCTCCTACAATGAGCAGTTCTTC
>few|TRBD2|TRBJ2-5|TRBV3-1
CASSYTSGGQETQYF
TGTGCCAGCAGCTACACTAGCGGGGGGCAAGAGACCCAGTACTTC
>few|TRBD2|TRBJ2-3|TRBV7-6
CASSRTSEDTQYF
TGTGCCAGCAGCAGGACTAGCGAGGATACGCAGTATTTT
>.|TRBD2|TRBJ2-2|TRBV11-2
CASRKYSGGYAGELFF
TGTGCCAGCAGGAAATATAGCGGGGGGTATGCCGGGGAGCTGTTTTTT
>.|.|TRBJ2-7|TRBV29-1
CSVGPGLGGYEQYF
TGCAGCGTTGGACCGGGTTTGGGGGGTTACGAGCAGTACTTC
>.|.|TRBJ2-1|TRBV4-2
CASSQDRHVGSNGQFF
TGTGCCAGCAGCCAAGATCGCCATGTTGGGAGTAATGGGCAGTTCTTC
>.|TRBD2|TRBJ2-1|TRBV7-2
CASSKRTSGLNEQFF
TGTGCCAGCAGCAAAAGGACTAGCGGCCTCAATGAGCAGTTCTTC
>.|.|TRBJ1-2|TRBV5-1
CASSRLNITNYGYTF
TGCGCCAGCAGCCGTCTAAATATTACTAACTATGGCTACACCTTC